Below are 23 T cell receptor beta chains sequenced from a single sample in a study of T cell changes during pregnancy in multiple sclerosis. Using immunoSEQ multiplex PCR, the repertoire was profiled, and TCRdb retains in-frame clones only, with some absent. The sample shows about 67,000 clones, roughly 92% of them seen only once. The sample here was peripheral blood, taken in the second trimester of pregnancy. The origin of the receptors is a female donor with multiple sclerosis, enrolled in a pregnancy study.

The chain joins TRBV7-2 to TRBJ2-7; 8 bases line up with TRBD1. Trimming at V came to 4 bases and at J to 5 bases, leaving 7 bases not matched to a gene. Germline CDR1 reads SGHTA; CDR2 reads FQGNSA. The CDR3 extends over 14 amino acids. As DNA, the CDR3 is TGTGCCAGCAGCTCGTACCTACAGGGGGACGAGCAGTACTTC. Translating it yields CASSSYLQGDEQYF.

The chain employs TRBV19 and TRBJ1-2; 9 nucleotides match TRBD1. V lost 6 bases, J lost 7 bases, and 12 bases stayed unmatched. CDR1 is LNHDA, CDR2 SQIVND, per germline (reference sequence). The CDR3 totals 15 residues. The DNA for the CDR3 is TGTGCCAGTAGCCTTCCTCCGGACAGGGGAGGTGGCTACACCTTC. Its translation is CASSLPPDRGGGYTF.

The chain links TRBV6-1 to TRBJ2-5, with D possibly TRBD2 on 6 matching bases. Germline loops: CDR1 MNHNS, CDR2 SASEGT. The CDR3 has 14 residues. V lost 2 bases and J lost 5, with 12 bases in between. CDR3 in DNA: TGTGCCAGCAGTGAAAAAGTGGAGGGCGAGACCCAGTACTTC. It translates to CASSEKVEGETQYF.

The V gene is TRBV11-3, the J gene TRBJ1-1, with TRBD1 as a possible D gene (6 bases). The CDR3 extends over 13 amino acids. The germline gives CDR1 SGHNT, CDR2 YENEEA. Trimming took off 11 bases at V and 1 base at J, with 14 bases between the two ends. As DNA, the CDR3 is TGTGCCTCACAGGGAATAAAGAACACTGAAGCTTTCTTT. This codes for CASQGIKNTEAFF.

The rearrangement links TRBV19 to TRBJ1-2; TRBD1 aligns across 8 bases. Germline trimming cut 7 bases from V and 5 bases from J; bases unmatched to any gene: 3. From germline, CDR1 is LNHDA and CDR2 SQIVND (reference sequence). The CDR3 covers 12 residues. The CDR3, as DNA: TGTGCCAGTACTCAGGGGGCGTATGGCTACACCTTC. Residues: CASTQGAYGYTF.

The chain couples TRBV28 to TRBJ1-5; D not certain. The CDR3 length is 12 residues. With 6 bases removed from V and 1 base from J, the gap between germline ends came to 4 bases. The germline CDR1 and CDR2 sequences are MDHEN and SYDVKM. CDR3 bases: TGTGCCAGCAGCCCAAGCAATCAGCCCCAGCATTTT. It codes for CASSPSNQPQHF. The full variable domain, with the rest looked up from reference TRBV28 and TRBJ1-5, is DVKVTQSSRYLVKRTGEKVFLECVQDMDHENMFWYRQDPGLGLRLIYFSYDVKMKEKGDIPEGYSVSREKKERFSLILESASTNQTSMYLCASSPSNQPQHFGDGTRLSIL.

This chain connects TRBV7-2 to TRBJ2-1, with 8 positions matching TRBD1. CDR3 length: 13 residues. Unmatched junction bases numbered 4, after V lost 5 bases and J lost 7 bases. Germline V lookup: CDR1 SGHTA, CDR2 FQGNSA. The CDR3 DNA reads TGTGCCAGCAGCCTCGACAGGGGAAATGAGCAGTTCTTC. Translation gives CASSLDRGNEQFF.

The chain joins TRBV18 to TRBJ2-1; 10 nucleotides agree with TRBD2. Germline V gene lookup returns CDR1 KGHSH and CDR2 LQKENI. V was clipped by 1 base and J by 5 bases; unmatched bases: 2. The CDR3 loop spans 15 amino acids. The CDR3 is CASSPQSGRDNEQFF. The DNA for the CDR3 is TGTGCCAGCTCACCACAGAGCGGGAGGGACAATGAGCAGTTCTTC.

The rearrangement links TRBV5-6 to TRBJ1-2, with TRBD1 as a possible D gene (5 bases). CDR1 is SGHDT and CDR2 is YYEEEE in the germline V gene. The CDR3 is made up of 13 amino acids. The V end lost 6 bases, the J end lost 4 bases, and 13 bases lay between the germline ends. The CDR3 is CASTLGGFYGYTF. The CDR3 DNA is TGTGCCAGCACTCTGGGGGGGTTCTATGGCTACACCTTC.

The rearrangement links TRBV1 to TRBJ2-2; the table's D gene call, TRBD1, was not cross checked with the DNA. TRBV1 is deemed a pseudogene. This CDR3 contains 19 residues. The DNA of the CDR3 is TGCACCAGCAGCCAGAGCGGGACAGGGGCCCCTGTCAACACCGGGGAGCTGTTTTTT. It codes for CTSSQSGTGAPVNTGELFF.

The V gene is TRBV11-2, the J gene TRBJ1-1; 9 bases are shared with TRBD1. The CDR3 has 17 amino acids. With 4 bases clipped from V and 7 bases from J, the junction kept 16 bases outside the gene matches. CDR1 and CDR2 (germline): SGHAT, FQNNGV. For the CDR3, the DNA is TGTGCCAGCAGCTCTCGGGCAGGGACAGGGATGAGGGGTGAAGCTTTCTTT. It translates to CASSSRAGTGMRGEAFF.

The chain joins TRBV30 to TRBJ1-3; no clear D. Trimming took 3 bases from V and 0 from J, leaving 3 bases between them. CDR3 length: 12 residues. CDR1 GTSNPN and CDR2 SVGIG come from the germline V gene (reference sequence). This CDR3 reads CAWSGSGNTIYF. Written as DNA, the CDR3 is TGTGCCTGGAGCGGCTCTGGAAACACCATATATTTT.

V usage is TRBV7-8 and J usage is TRBJ1-5; D is possibly TRBD1 (6 bases). The length of the CDR3 is 17 residues. V lost 0 bases and J lost 2, with 14 bases in between. Germline-derived CDR1 and CDR2 are SGHVS and FQNEAQ. In DNA form, the CDR3 reads TGTGCCAGCAGCTTAGCTGGGTGGGCAGGGGGCAATCAGCCCCAGCATTTT. Amino acid sequence: CASSLAGWAGGNQPQHF.

The gene calls are TRBV5-1 and TRBJ2-1, with D uncertain. CDR1 SGHRS and CDR2 YFSETQ come from the germline V gene. The CDR3 sequence is 12 residues long. V lost 0 bases and J lost 9, with 7 bases in between. CDR3 protein: CASSLATGEQFF. The CDR3 DNA is TGCGCCAGCAGCTTGGCCACGGGTGAGCAGTTCTTC. The complete variable domain, with remaining parts taken from reference TRBV5-1 and TRBJ2-1, reads KAGVTQTPRYLIKTRGQQVTLSCSPISGHRSVSWYQQTPGQGLQFLFEYFSETQRNKGNFPGRFSGRQFSNSRSEMNVSTLELGDSALYLCASSLATGEQFFGPGTRLTVL.

J is TRBJ2-7 and V is TRBV2; D is uncertain. CDR1 and CDR2 (germline): SNHLY, FYNNEI. The CDR3 is 14 residues long. The V end lost 1 base, the J end lost 3 bases, and 10 bases lay between the germline ends. This CDR3 is CASSEEITIYEQYF. The CDR3 DNA follows: TGTGCCAGCAGTGAAGAGATTACAATCTACGAGCAGTACTTC.

J is TRBJ1-1 and V is TRBV5-4; perhaps TRBD1 as D (5 bases). Per the germline V gene, CDR1 is SGHNT and CDR2 is YYREEE (reference sequence). This CDR3 comprises 15 residues. V lost 4 bases and J 5 bases, leaving 18 bases between the germline ends. DNA for the CDR3: TGTGCCAGCAGCCTTATGGCTTCGGGGGAAACTGAAGCTTTCTTT. It specifies CASSLMASGETEAFF.

The chain uses TRBV29-1 and TRBJ1-1, with 8 bases matching TRBD1. The germline gives CDR1 SQVTM, CDR2 ANQGSEA. CDR3 size: 13 residues. The V segment lost 6 bases and the J segment 4 bases; nucleotides outside the gene matches: 7. The CDR3 spells CSVERQGRTEAFF. CDR3 in DNA: TGCAGCGTAGAACGACAGGGGCGCACTGAAGCTTTCTTT. Full variable domain (remainder filled in from reference TRBV29-1 and TRBJ1-1): SAVISQKPSRDICQRGTSLTIQCQVDSQVTMMFWYRQQPGQSLTLIATANQGSEATYESGFVIDKFPISRPNLTFSTLTVSNMSPEDSSIYLCSVERQGRTEAFFGQGTRLTVV.

This chain joins TRBV4-1 and TRBJ2-1; the match to TRBD1 covers 9 bases. Germline loops: CDR1 MGHRA, CDR2 YSYEKL. Losses at the gene ends were 2 bases for V and 7 bases for J; bases not matched to a gene: 6. The CDR3 is 15 amino acids. The CDR3 DNA reads TGCGCCAGCAGCCAACTGGACAGGGGTGGGAATGAGCAGTTCTTC. Its protein is CASSQLDRGGNEQFF.

The chain is built from TRBV30 and TRBJ2-7; 12 bases agree with TRBD2. The germline V gene encodes CDR1 GTSNPN and CDR2 SVGIG (reference sequence). The CDR3 runs 15 residues. V lost 3 bases, J lost 3 bases, and 6 bases stayed unmatched. The chain's CDR3 is CAWRTGTSGFYEQYF. The CDR3 DNA is TGTGCCTGGAGGACCGGGACTAGCGGGTTCTACGAGCAGTACTTC.

The V and J genes are TRBV5-1 and TRBJ2-7; weak D call: TRBD1 (7 bases). With 4 bases removed from V and 3 bases from J, the gap between germline ends came to 14 bases. The CDR3 is 14 residues long. Germline CDR1 SGHRS, CDR2 YFSETQ. CDR3: CASSTGDRNYEQYF. The CDR3 region has the DNA TGCGCCAGCAGCACGGGGGACAGAAACTACGAGCAGTACTTC.

The chain joins TRBV5-6 to TRBJ1-2; 10 bases agree with TRBD1. The CDR3 spans 13 residues. The germline V gene encodes CDR1 SGHDT and CDR2 YYEEEE. V trimming: 3 bases; J trimming: 7 bases; junction bases outside the gene matches: 3. The CDR3 reads CASSSTGGSGYTF. Here the CDR3 DNA reads TGTGCCAGCAGCTCGACAGGGGGCTCTGGCTACACCTTC. Together with reference TRBV5-6 and TRBJ1-2, the CDR3 gives the full variable domain: DAGVTQSPTHLIKTRGQQVTLRCSPKSGHDTVSWYQQALGQGPQFIFQYYEEEERQRGNFPDRFSGHQFPNYSSELNVNALLLGDSALYLCASSSTGGSGYTFGSGTRLTVV.

V usage is TRBV18 and J usage is TRBJ1-1; unclear D gene. V was trimmed by 0 bases and J by 5 bases, leaving 13 bases between them. CDR3 length: 15 residues. Germline V gene lookup returns CDR1 KGHSH and CDR2 LQKENI. In DNA, the CDR3 is TGTGCCAGCTCACCACCGTCGGGGAGTCGAACTGAAGCTTTCTTT. Its protein product is CASSPPSGSRTEAFF.

The rearrangement joins TRBV11-2 to TRBJ2-1; tentatively, D is TRBD2 (6 bases). There are 16 residues in the CDR3. Germline loops: CDR1 SGHAT, CDR2 FQNNGV. Trimming cost V 3 bases and J 2 bases, with 14 bases left between them. The CDR3 sequence: CASSFVAGNAYNEQFF. Written as DNA, the CDR3 is TGTGCCAGCAGCTTTGTCGCGGGAAACGCCTACAATGAGCAGTTCTTC.